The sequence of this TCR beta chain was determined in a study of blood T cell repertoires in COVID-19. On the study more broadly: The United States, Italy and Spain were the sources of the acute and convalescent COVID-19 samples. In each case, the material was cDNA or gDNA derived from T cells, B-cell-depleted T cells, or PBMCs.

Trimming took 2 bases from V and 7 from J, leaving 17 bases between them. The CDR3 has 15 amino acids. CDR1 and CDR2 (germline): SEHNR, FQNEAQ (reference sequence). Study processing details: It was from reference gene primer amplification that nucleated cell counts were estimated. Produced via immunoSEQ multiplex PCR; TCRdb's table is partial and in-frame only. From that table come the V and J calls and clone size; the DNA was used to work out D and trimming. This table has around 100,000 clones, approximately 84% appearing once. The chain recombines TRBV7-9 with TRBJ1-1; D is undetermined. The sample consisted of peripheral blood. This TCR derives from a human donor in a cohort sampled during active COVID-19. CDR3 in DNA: TGTGCCAGCAGCTTAACCAGCGACCTGGTAGGTGAAGCTTTCTTT. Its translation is CASSLTSDLVGEAFF.